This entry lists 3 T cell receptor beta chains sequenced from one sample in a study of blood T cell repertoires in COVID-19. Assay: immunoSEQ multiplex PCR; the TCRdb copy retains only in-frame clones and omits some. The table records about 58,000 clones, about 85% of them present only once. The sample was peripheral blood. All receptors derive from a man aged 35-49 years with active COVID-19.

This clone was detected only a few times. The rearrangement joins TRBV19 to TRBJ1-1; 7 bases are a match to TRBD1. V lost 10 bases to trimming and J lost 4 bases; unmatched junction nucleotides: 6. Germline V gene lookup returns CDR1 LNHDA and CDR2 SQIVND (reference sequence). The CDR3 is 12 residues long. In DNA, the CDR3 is TGTGCCACCCAGGGGGAGAGCACTGAAGCTTTCTTT. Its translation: CATQGESTEAFF. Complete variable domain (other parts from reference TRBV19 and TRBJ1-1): DGGITQSPKYLFRKEGQNVTLSCEQNLNHDAMYWYRQDPGQGLRLIYYSQIVNDFQKGDIAEGYSVSREKKESFPLTVTSAQKNPTAFYLCATQGESTEAFFGQGTRLTVV.

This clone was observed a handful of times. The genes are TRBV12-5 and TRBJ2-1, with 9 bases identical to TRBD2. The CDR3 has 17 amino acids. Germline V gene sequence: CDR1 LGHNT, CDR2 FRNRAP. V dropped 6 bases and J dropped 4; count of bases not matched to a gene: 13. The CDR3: CASGLRLSSGDYNEQFF. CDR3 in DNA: TGTGCTAGTGGATTGCGCTTATCTAGCGGGGATTACAATGAGCAGTTCTTC.

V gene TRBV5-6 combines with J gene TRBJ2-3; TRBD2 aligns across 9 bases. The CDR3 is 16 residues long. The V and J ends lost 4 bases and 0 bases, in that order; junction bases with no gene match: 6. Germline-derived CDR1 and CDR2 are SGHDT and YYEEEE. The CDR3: CASSLQTSGSTDTQYF. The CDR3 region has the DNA TGTGCCAGCAGCCTGCAAACTAGCGGGAGCACAGATACGCAGTATTTT.